This T cell receptor (beta chain) was found in a study of Ad26.COV2.S vaccination and SARS-CoV-2 variants. Sequenced by immunoSEQ multiplex PCR; TCRdb stores in-frame clones only, minus some. The sample has approximately 410,000 clones, roughly 90% seen once. The sample's treatment: 15 to 20 received Ad26.COV2.S at low or high dose, single or two shots; 5 received placebo; per-sample allocation not given. Collection of samples fell on day 63 after the first vaccine or placebo injection. At a Boston site, the person donating was an adult of 18-55 years. The table lists this clone with a count of one. Its antigen remains unidentified. Findings of the study overall: The breadth of spike-specific CD8+ and CD4+ T cell responses after vaccination was reportedly substantial. People who got the vaccine or the placebo had similar non-spike TCR breadth.

Sequenced here: peripheral blood, sampled in a trial of Ad26.COV2.S vaccine versus placebo. This clonotype was sampled from a person between 18 and 59 years old who received the Ad26.COV2.S COVID-19 vaccine or a placebo.

CDR3 protein: CASSIPSGGHQPQHF. In DNA form, the CDR3 reads TGTGCCAGTAGTATTCCTTCCGGGGGCCATCAGCCCCAGCATTTT. J is TRBJ1-5 and V is TRBV19; D might be TRBD1 (6 bases). The CDR3 extends over 15 amino acids. V lost 3 bases to trimming and J lost 5 bases, with 14 bases between them. Germline CDR1 reads LNHDA; CDR2 reads SQIVND (reference sequence).